Below, 27 T cell receptor beta chains from the same sample are listed, as sequenced in a study of cytomegalovirus exposure and HLA in healthy donors. 60 Vbeta and 13 Jbeta primers were used in PCR. The data were produced by immunoSEQ multiplex PCR, yet TCRdb's version contains in-frame clones alone and is incomplete. The table includes fewer than 200,000 clones, 80% to 90% detected once. Sequenced: PBMCs. Source of these receptors: a man aged 18 to 30 in good health and CMV-seropositive.

CDR3 sequence: CASSWGARTGYGYTF. CDR3 DNA: TGTGCCAGCAGCTGGGGGGCTAGGACAGGCTATGGCTACACCTTC. V and J are TRBV5-6 and TRBJ1-2; 7 bases fit TRBD1. Trimming cost V 3 bases and J 4 bases; bases outside gene matches: 9. The germline V gene has CDR1 SGHDT and CDR2 YYEEEE. This CDR3 has 15 residues.

V gene TRBV11-3 combines with J gene TRBJ1-2; 9 bases match TRBD1. In germline, CDR1 is SGHNT, CDR2 YENEEA. CDR3 length equals 16 residues. Trimming cost V 3 bases and J 4 bases; bases outside gene matches: 9. In nucleotides, the CDR3 is TGTGCCAGCAGCTTCGCAACCGGGACAGGGATCTATGGCTACACCTTC. Translation gives CASSFATGTGIYGYTF.

This chain connects TRBV6-5 to TRBJ2-7, with D hard to call. Germline assignment: CDR1 MNHEY and CDR2 SVGAGI. The length of the CDR3 is 14 residues. Between the trimmed V and J ends, which lost 0 bases and 5 bases, there was a span of 11 bases. The DNA for the CDR3 is TGTGCCAGCAGTTACTCGCCGGGTCTTGACGAGCAGTACTTC. It translates to CASSYSPGLDEQYF.

This rearrangement joins TRBV18 to TRBJ1-5; 9 bases are shared with TRBD1. V shed 3 bases, J shed 7 bases, and the junction held 7 bases outside the gene matches. CDR3 length equals 15 residues. Germline CDR1 is KGHSH and CDR2 is LQKENI. CDR3 protein: CASSPRDRDHQPQHF. The CDR3 nucleotides read TGTGCCAGCTCACCTCGGGACAGGGATCACCAGCCCCAGCATTTT. Together with reference TRBV18 and TRBJ1-5, the CDR3 gives the full variable domain: NAGVMQNPRHLVRRRGQEARLRCSPMKGHSHVYWYRQLPEEGLKFMVYLQKENIIDESGMPKERFSAEFPKEGPSILRIQQVVRGDSAAYFCASSPRDRDHQPQHFGDGTRLSIL.

The chain joins TRBV6-6 to TRBJ1-3; D remains unclear. Trimming took off 6 bases at V and 8 bases at J, with 11 bases between the two ends. The CDR3 has 12 residues. Germline V gene lookup returns CDR1 MNHNY and CDR2 SVGAGI (reference sequence). The CDR3 reads CASSYLRDTIYF. For the CDR3, the DNA is TGTGCCAGCAGCTACCTCCGGGACACCATATATTTT.

The V gene is TRBV19, the J gene TRBJ2-7, with 7 positions matching TRBD1. Germline-derived CDR1 and CDR2 are LNHDA and SQIVND (reference sequence). Trimming took 5 bases from V and 3 from J; bases not matched to a gene: 4. The CDR3 has 13 residues. CDR3 region: CASSSGQDYEQYF. The CDR3 DNA reads as TGTGCCAGTAGTTCCGGACAGGACTACGAGCAGTACTTC.

V gene TRBV11-2 combines with J gene TRBJ2-7, with 10 bases identical to TRBD2. Germline values: CDR1 SGHAT, CDR2 FQNNGV. CDR3 length equals 15 residues. V lost 7 bases to trimming and J lost 4 bases; unmatched junction nucleotides: 10. The chain's CDR3 is CASTPPSGGEYEQYF. DNA for the CDR3: TGTGCCAGCACCCCCCCGAGCGGGGGGGAATACGAGCAGTACTTC.

This chain joins TRBV9 and TRBJ2-2; 10 bases match TRBD2. The CDR3 length is 16 residues. Germline CDR1 SGDLS, CDR2 YYNGEE. V shed 2 bases and J 7 bases; nucleotides not matched to a gene: 8. CDR3 region: CASSVSGGANVGELFF. The CDR3 DNA follows: TGTGCCAGCAGCGTGAGCGGGGGGGCCAACGTCGGGGAGCTGTTTTTT. Full variable domain (outside the CDR3, taken from reference TRBV9 and TRBJ2-2): DSGVTQTPKHLITATGQRVTLRCSPRSGDLSVYWYQQSLDQGLQFLIQYYNGEERAKGNILERFSAQQFPDLHSELNLSSLELGDSALYFCASSVSGGANVGELFFGEGSRLTVL.

The chain carries TRBV6-6 and TRBJ1-1, with 7 bases identical to TRBD1. Germline loops: CDR1 MNHNY, CDR2 SVGAGI (reference sequence). V was clipped by 8 bases and J by 3 bases; unmatched bases: 12. This CDR3 is 15 amino acids long. In DNA, the CDR3 is TGTGCCAGCGACAGGGACGTATGGGAGTACACTGAAGCTTTCTTT. This encodes CASDRDVWEYTEAFF.

The chain is built from TRBV11-3 and TRBJ2-2, with 8 nucleotides matching TRBD1. The trim removed 0 bases at V and 2 bases at J, leaving 5 bases unmatched. Germline V gives CDR1 SGHNT, CDR2 YENEEA. CDR3 length: 17 residues. CDR3 residues: CASSLEVQGANTGELFF. In nucleotides, the CDR3 is TGTGCCAGCAGCTTAGAGGTCCAGGGGGCTAACACCGGGGAGCTGTTTTTT.

The chain is built from TRBV6-1 and TRBJ2-1; possible D gene TRBD2, 7 bases. CDR3 length: 13 residues. CDR1 and CDR2 from the germline V gene are MNHNS and SASEGT. Trimming cost V 7 bases and J 6 bases, with 13 bases left between them. CDR3 loop: CASKAGAINEQFF. CDR3 sequence (DNA): TGTGCCAGCAAGGCGGGGGCGATCAATGAGCAGTTCTTC.

The chain has TRBV19 and TRBJ2-1, with 11 positions matching TRBD2. V was clipped by 1 base and J by 4 bases; unmatched bases: 3. Looked up from germline, CDR1 is LNHDA and CDR2 is SQIVND (reference sequence). The CDR3 is made up of 16 amino acids. This chain's CDR3 is CASSIALAGAYNEQFF. For the CDR3, the DNA is TGTGCCAGTAGTATAGCACTAGCGGGGGCATACAATGAGCAGTTCTTC.

The rearrangement links TRBV9 to TRBJ2-3; TRBD2 might be the D (5 bases). With 4 bases removed from V and 4 bases from J, the gap between germline ends came to 13 bases. The germline gives CDR1 SGDLS, CDR2 YYNGEE. The CDR3 has 14 amino acids. The DNA of the CDR3 is TGTGCCAGCAGCCTCAGCGGTGTGGCAGATACGCAGTATTTT. Amino acids: CASSLSGVADTQYF.

V is TRBV7-2 and J is TRBJ1-2; TRBD1 matches 7 bases. V shed 3 bases and J 4 bases; nucleotides not matched to a gene: 5. Germline CDR1 SGHTA, CDR2 FQGNSA. CDR3 size: 14 residues. CDR3 nucleotide sequence: TGTGCCAGCAGCTTCCTAGACAGGGCCTATGGCTACACCTTC. Translated: CASSFLDRAYGYTF.

V usage is TRBV7-9 and J usage is TRBJ1-2, with unresolved D. V lost 3 bases and J 4 bases, leaving 9 bases between the germline ends. Germline loops: CDR1 SEHNR, CDR2 FQNEAQ (reference sequence). The CDR3 runs 13 residues. CDR3: CASSLGGFYGYTF. The CDR3 DNA follows: TGTGCCAGCAGCTTGGGCGGGTTCTATGGCTACACCTTC.

CDR3 sequence reads: CASSQEQGYGYTF. CDR3 nucleotides: TGCGCCAGCAGCCAAGAGCAGGGCTATGGCTACACCTTC. The V gene is TRBV4-1, the J gene TRBJ1-2; possibly TRBD1 for D (5 bases). Per germline, CDR1 MGHRA and CDR2 YSYEKL. The CDR3 spans 13 residues. V shed 0 bases and J shed 4 bases, with 6 bases lying between them.

The chain links TRBV6-1 to TRBJ2-3, with a possible D match to TRBD1 (6 bases). Trimming removed 3 bases at V and 4 bases at J, with 17 bases between. The CDR3 length is 16 residues. Germline-derived CDR1 and CDR2 are MNHNS and SASEGT. This CDR3 reads CASSDRSGEYADTQYF. The CDR3 DNA is TGTGCCAGCAGTGATCGTTCAGGGGAGTACGCAGATACGCAGTATTTT.

This CDR3 is CASSLGRSEAFF. CDR3 in DNA: TGTGCCAGCAGCTTAGGGCGGAGTGAAGCTTTCTTT. The chain joins TRBV11-2 to TRBJ1-1; D remains unclear. This CDR3 has 12 amino acids. Germline CDR1 SGHAT, CDR2 FQNNGV. The V gene lost 1 base and the J gene lost 7 bases, with 7 bases spanning the gap.

In the case of this clone: At the DNA level, this CDR3 is encoded by other sequences in the same sample as well. DNA for the CDR3: TGTGCCAGTAGTATCCGGGGGTCTGGGGCCAACGTCCTGACTTTC. This translates into CASSIRGSGANVLTF. J is TRBJ2-6 and V is TRBV19; a weak D match, TRBD2 (6 bases). CDR3 length: 15 amino acids. Germline values: CDR1 LNHDA, CDR2 SQIVND (reference sequence). Trimming stripped 3 bases from V and 1 base from J, with 7 bases between.

The chain employs TRBV7-9 and TRBJ1-1; D uncertain. The V gene's germline CDR1 is SEHNR and CDR2 FQNEAQ (reference sequence). Trimming took off 1 base at V and 0 bases at J, with 9 bases between the two ends. The CDR3 has 15 amino acids. The CDR3 here is CASSLGLVMNTEAFF. The CDR3, as DNA: TGTGCCAGCAGCTTAGGGCTGGTTATGAACACTGAAGCTTTCTTT.

This chain connects TRBV4-2 to TRBJ2-1; the match to TRBD2 covers 10 bases. The germline V gene encodes CDR1 LGHNA and CDR2 YNFKEQ. The V segment lost 0 bases and the J segment 13 bases; nucleotides outside the gene matches: 12. The CDR3 sequence is 16 residues long. The CDR3 DNA is TGTGCCAGCAGCCAAGATCCCCCAGCGGGGGGGCAAGAACAGTTCTTC. This codes for CASSQDPPAGGQEQFF.

The CDR3 nucleotides read TGTGCCAGCAGCAACACCGGCAGCGGGTGGGGCAATGAGCAGTTCTTC. Amino acids: CASSNTGSGWGNEQFF. This sequence joins TRBV11-2 and TRBJ2-1, with a possible D match to TRBD2 (6 bases). The germline V gene encodes CDR1 SGHAT and CDR2 FQNNGV. The V end was cut by 5 bases, the J end by 6 bases, with 20 bases between. The CDR3 loop spans 16 amino acids.

This clone was picked up a small number of times. V is TRBV6-4 and J is TRBJ1-2; 8 nucleotides match TRBD1. V trimming: 2 bases; J trimming: 7 bases; junction bases outside the gene matches: 3. The germline V gene encodes CDR1 MRHNA and CDR2 SNTAGT. The CDR3 runs 13 residues. CDR3 bases: TGTGCCAGCAGTGACCCCGACAGGGGTGGCTACACCTTC. Amino acid sequence: CASSDPDRGGYTF.

This clone turned up a few times. The genes are TRBV6-6 and TRBJ1-1; possibly TRBD1 for D (6 bases). The CDR3 totals 12 residues. Trimming took off 7 bases at V and 3 bases at J, with 9 bases between the two ends. The germline CDR1 and CDR2 sequences are MNHNY and SVGAGI (reference sequence). The CDR3 DNA reads TGTGCCAGCATCAGGGGTGACACTGAAGCTTTCTTT. It specifies CASIRGDTEAFF.

The chain couples TRBV6-1 to TRBJ1-2; D is unresolved. The CDR3 totals 12 residues. Trimming removed 6 bases from V and 3 bases from J, with 8 bases in between. Germline CDR1 reads MNHNS; CDR2 reads SASEGT. CDR3 nucleotides: TGTGCCAGCAGGGGCGCCCACTATGGCTACACCTTC. Protein: CASRGAHYGYTF.

The V call is TRBV19, the J call TRBJ1-4, with TRBD1 matching 9 bases. Per the germline V gene, CDR1 is LNHDA and CDR2 is SQIVND (reference sequence). This CDR3 has 15 amino acids. V lost 5 bases to trimming and J lost 0 bases; unmatched junction nucleotides: 1. The CDR3 here is CASSDRGATNEKLFF. The CDR3 coding sequence is TGTGCCAGTAGTGACAGGGGGGCAACTAATGAAAAACTGTTTTTT.

The CDR3 loop reads CASRSALSGAFF. Here the CDR3 DNA reads TGTGCCAGTAGATCGGCGCTGTCGGGAGCTTTCTTT. The chain is built from TRBV19 and TRBJ1-1, with D hard to call. The length of the CDR3 is 12 residues. The germline V gene has CDR1 LNHDA and CDR2 SQIVND (reference sequence). The V gene lost 6 bases and the J gene lost 10 bases, with 15 bases spanning the gap.